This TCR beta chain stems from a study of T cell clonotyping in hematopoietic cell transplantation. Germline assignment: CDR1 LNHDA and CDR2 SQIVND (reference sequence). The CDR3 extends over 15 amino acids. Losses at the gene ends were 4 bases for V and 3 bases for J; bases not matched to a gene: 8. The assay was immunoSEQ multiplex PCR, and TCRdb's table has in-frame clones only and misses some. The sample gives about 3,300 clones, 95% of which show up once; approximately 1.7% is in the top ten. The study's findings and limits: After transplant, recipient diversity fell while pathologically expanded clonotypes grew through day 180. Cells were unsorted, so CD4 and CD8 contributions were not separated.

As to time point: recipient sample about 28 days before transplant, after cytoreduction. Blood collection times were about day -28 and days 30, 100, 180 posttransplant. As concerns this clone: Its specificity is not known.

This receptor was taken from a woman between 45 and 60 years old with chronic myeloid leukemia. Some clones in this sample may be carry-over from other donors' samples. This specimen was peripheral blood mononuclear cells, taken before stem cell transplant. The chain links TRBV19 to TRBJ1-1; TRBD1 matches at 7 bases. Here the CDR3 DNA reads TGTGCCAGTAGTACCTCGACAGGGTTGGACACTGAAGCTTTCTTT. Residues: CASSTSTGLDTEAFF.